Sequencing of this T cell receptor beta chain was carried out in a study of blood T cell repertoires in COVID-19. The germline gives CDR1 MDHEN, CDR2 SYDVKM. V trimming: 10 bases; J trimming: 1 base; junction bases outside the gene matches: 7. The CDR3 has 14 residues. Only in-frame clones appear in the TCRdb table, and some are missing; sequencing was by immunoSEQ multiplex PCR. The sample includes 70,000 to 90,000 clones, less than 85% seen only once; the top ten take about 20%. Material for sequencing was peripheral blood. The receptor's source is a woman over 75 with acute or convalescent COVID-19. V is TRBV28 and J is TRBJ1-1; TRBD1 matches at 9 bases. CDR3 in amino acids: CATQTGGGNTEAFF. As DNA, the CDR3 is TGTGCCACCCAGACAGGGGGGGGGAACACTGAAGCTTTCTTT.